This entry lists 19 T cell receptor beta chains sequenced from one sample in a study of cytomegalovirus exposure and HLA in healthy donors. Both 60 Vbeta primers and 13 Jbeta primers went into the PCR. The protocol was immunoSEQ multiplex PCR, while the TCRdb copy is restricted to in-frame clones and leaves out a portion. Here the sample spans about 150,000 clones, approximately 60% being singletons. Sample: PBMCs. The receptor source for this set is a woman in her sixties or seventies in good health and CMV-seropositive.

This clone was picked up a small number of times. The genes are TRBV6-6 and TRBJ1-1; TRBD1 aligns across 8 bases. The CDR3 sequence is 14 residues long. The V and J ends lost 3 bases and 5 bases, in that order; junction bases with no gene match: 5. Per germline, CDR1 MNHNY and CDR2 SVGAGI (reference sequence). The CDR3 DNA reads TGTGCCAGCAGTTATCAGGGGGCGGTAACTGAAGCTTTCTTT. Translated: CASSYQGAVTEAFF.

The chain recombines TRBV16 with TRBJ2-1; 9 nucleotides align to TRBD2. Germline V gene sequence: CDR1 KGHSY, CDR2 FQNENV. Losses at the gene ends were 5 bases for V and 1 base for J; bases not matched to a gene: 9. The CDR3 runs 17 residues. The CDR3 DNA sequence: TGTGCCAGCAGCAAAAATCCTAGCGGGATTTCCTACAATGAGCAGTTCTTC. This gives the protein CASSKNPSGISYNEQFF.

The rearrangement uses TRBV7-9 and TRBJ2-1, with a tentative D call TRBD2 (6 bases). Germline CDR1 and CDR2: SEHNR and FQNEAQ (reference sequence). V was pared by 1 base and J by 9 bases, with 13 bases between. The CDR3 runs to 14 residues. CDR3 in amino acids: CASSLGWETSEQFF. CDR3 nucleotides: TGTGCCAGCAGCTTAGGTTGGGAGACTAGTGAGCAGTTCTTC. Full variable domain (outside the CDR3, taken from reference TRBV7-9 and TRBJ2-1): DTGVSQNPRHKITKRGQNVTFRCDPISEHNRLYWYRQTLGQGPEFLTYFQNEAQLEKSRLLSDRFSAERPKGSFSTLEIQRTEQGDSAMYLCASSLGWETSEQFFGPGTRLTVL.

V usage is TRBV29-1 and J usage is TRBJ1-2, with 7 bases aligning to TRBD1. The trim removed 4 bases at V and 3 bases at J, leaving 17 bases unmatched. Germline lookup yields CDR1 SQVTM and CDR2 ANQGSEA. The CDR3 extends over 17 amino acids. CDR3 sequence: CSVGAIDRDSKDYGYTF. The CDR3 coding sequence is TGCAGCGTTGGGGCCATTGACAGGGACTCAAAGGACTATGGCTACACCTTC. The whole variable domain, filled in from reference TRBV29-1 and TRBJ1-2, reads SAVISQKPSRDICQRGTSLTIQCQVDSQVTMMFWYRQQPGQSLTLIATANQGSEATYESGFVIDKFPISRPNLTFSTLTVSNMSPEDSSIYLCSVGAIDRDSKDYGYTFGSGTRLTVV.

The chain combines TRBV6-1 with TRBJ1-1; 8 bases align to TRBD1. The J segment lost 8 bases and the V segment lost 1 base, leaving 6 bases of the junction unmatched. Germline CDR1 is MNHNS and CDR2 is SASEGT. The CDR3 is made up of 14 amino acids. The DNA of the CDR3 is TGTGCCAGCAGTGAAGTGTCAGGGGGCTCGGAAGCTTTCTTT. Translation: CASSEVSGGSEAFF.

The rearrangement joins TRBV10-3 to TRBJ1-5, with TRBD1 matching over 8 bases. Germline V gene lookup returns CDR1 ENHRY and CDR2 SYGVKD. The length of the CDR3 is 15 residues. V lost 3 bases and J lost 7; bases outside the gene matches: 8. The CDR3 loop reads CAISEGQGVGQPQHF. In DNA form, the CDR3 reads TGTGCCATCAGTGAAGGACAGGGAGTTGGACAGCCCCAGCATTTT.

In this sample, this clone turned up a few times. This sequence joins TRBV28 and TRBJ1-2; no clear D gene. The germline gives CDR1 MDHEN, CDR2 SYDVKM. Trimming left V 5 bases short and J 5 bases short, with 18 bases between. The CDR3 length is 15 residues. This chain's CDR3 is CASSPRTFGSYGYTF. The CDR3 region has the DNA TGTGCCAGCAGTCCCCGGACTTTCGGTAGTTATGGCTACACCTTC.

The rearrangement uses TRBV11-2 and TRBJ1-1, with D possibly being TRBD1 (6 bases). Trimming pared 2 bases from V and 0 bases from J, leaving 10 bases between. Germline V gives CDR1 SGHAT, CDR2 FQNNGV. The CDR3 is 15 residues long. The CDR3: CASSLRGTLNTEAFF. The CDR3 DNA reads as TGTGCCAGCAGCTTAAGGGGGACATTGAACACTGAAGCTTTCTTT.

The chain combines TRBV5-1 with TRBJ1-4, with TRBD1 matching 8 bases. Germline CDR1 SGHRS, CDR2 YFSETQ. This CDR3 contains 15 residues. After removal of 2 bases from V and 3 bases from J, the junction contained 3 bases not matched to a gene. In DNA form, the CDR3 reads TGCGCCAGCAGCTTACCGGGACAGGCTAATGAAAAACTGTTTTTT. This codes for CASSLPGQANEKLFF.

The CDR3 region is CASSQDLASGEGSYEQYF. The CDR3 DNA follows: TGTGCCAGCAGCCAAGACCTGGCGTCCGGGGAGGGCTCCTACGAGCAGTACTTC. The chain combines TRBV14 with TRBJ2-7, with 7 bases aligning to TRBD2. Germline V lookup: CDR1 SGHDN, CDR2 FVKESK. Losses at the gene ends were 0 bases for V and 0 bases for J; bases not matched to a gene: 11. CDR3 length: 18 residues.

The sample holds a few counts of this clone. J is TRBJ2-7 and V is TRBV28, with 7 bases matching TRBD1. Germline V gene data show CDR1 as MDHEN and CDR2 as SYDVKM. This CDR3 comprises 14 residues. V trimming: 3 bases; J trimming: 11 bases; junction bases outside the gene matches: 13. The CDR3 is CASSFLRTGQAKYF. The CDR3 region has the DNA TGTGCCAGCAGTTTCCTGCGAACAGGACAGGCTAAGTACTTC.

About this clone: This CDR3 is also generated by other DNA sequences in the sample. This chain links TRBV28 with TRBJ1-2; D possibly corresponds to TRBD1 (6 bases). CDR3 length equals 14 residues. The ends were cut back, 4 bases at V and 7 bases at J, with 16 bases in the middle. CDR1 MDHEN and CDR2 SYDVKM come from the germline V gene. In DNA, the CDR3 is TGTGCCAGCAGTTCCCCAGGGGCATGGAGTGGCTACACCTTC. This codes for CASSSPGAWSGYTF.

This clone was seen ten or more times. V is TRBV27 and J is TRBJ2-3; 7 nucleotides line up with TRBD2. Per the germline V gene, CDR1 is MNHEY and CDR2 is SMNVEV (reference sequence). CDR3 length: 15 residues. V trimming: 3 bases; J trimming: 5 bases; junction bases outside the gene matches: 8. This CDR3 reads CASSFTGGGIDTQYF. As DNA, the CDR3 is TGTGCCAGCAGTTTTACGGGGGGAGGGATAGATACGCAGTATTTT.

V usage is TRBV9 and J usage is TRBJ2-7; D possibly corresponds to TRBD1 (6 bases). Germline assignment: CDR1 SGDLS and CDR2 YYNGEE. Trimming stripped 1 base from V and 5 bases from J, with 13 bases between. CDR3 length: 14 residues. This CDR3 is CASSVRPGDDEQYF. The CDR3 DNA reads as TGTGCCAGCAGCGTAAGGCCAGGGGACGACGAGCAGTACTTC.

A few counts support this clone. The V call is TRBV7-2, the J call TRBJ2-7, with 10 bases matching TRBD2. This CDR3 contains 15 residues. V dropped 3 bases and J dropped 3; count of bases not matched to a gene: 5. CDR1 and CDR2 from the germline V gene are SGHTA and FQGNSA. CDR3 DNA sequence: TGTGCCAGCAGCTTCCTAGCGGGAGAAAGCTACGAGCAGTACTTC. Protein product: CASSFLAGESYEQYF.

This clone was detected only once. The chain has TRBV10-3 and TRBJ2-6; no clear D. V lost 6 bases and J lost 0, with 9 bases in between. The CDR3 loop spans 15 amino acids. The germline gives CDR1 ENHRY, CDR2 SYGVKD. CDR3: CAISQLGSGANVLTF. CDR3 sequence (DNA): TGTGCCATCAGCCAACTCGGCTCTGGGGCCAACGTCCTGACTTTC.

The chain links TRBV12-5 to TRBJ1-3; D gene unclear. The length of the CDR3 is 16 residues. V was shortened by 4 bases and J by 0 bases, with 13 bases between the two germline ends. The germline V gene has CDR1 LGHNT and CDR2 FRNRAP. CDR3 nucleotides: TGTGCTAGTGGTTCGGTCCGCCGGGGCTCTGGAAACACCATATATTTT. Its translation: CASGSVRRGSGNTIYF.

The rearrangement joins TRBV7-3 to TRBJ1-2, with a possible D match to TRBD1 (6 bases). Germline-derived CDR1 and CDR2 are SGHTA and FQGTGA. The CDR3 has 13 residues. The ends were cut back, 0 bases at V and 11 bases at J, with 13 bases in the middle. The CDR3: CASSLTVTGPYTF. CDR3 DNA sequence: TGTGCCAGCAGCTTAACAGTCACAGGGCCATACACCTTC.

The rearrangement joins TRBV19 to TRBJ2-2, with 8 bases fitting TRBD1. CDR1 and CDR2 (germline): LNHDA, SQIVND (reference sequence). This CDR3 contains 16 residues. The ends lost 7 bases at V and 1 base at J; junction bases unmatched: 8. In DNA, the CDR3 is TGTGCCAGTACCATCGGGACAGGAGGGAACACCGGGGAGCTGTTTTTT. The encoded protein is CASTIGTGGNTGELFF. The full variable domain, in which reference TRBV19 and TRBJ2-2 provide the parts outside the CDR3, is DGGITQSPKYLFRKEGQNVTLSCEQNLNHDAMYWYRQDPGQGLRLIYYSQIVNDFQKGDIAEGYSVSREKKESFPLTVTSAQKNPTAFYLCASTIGTGGNTGELFFGEGSRLTVL.